Presented here are 32 T cell receptor beta chains from one specimen sequenced in a study of T cell changes during pregnancy in multiple sclerosis. Sequencing used immunoSEQ multiplex PCR; TCRdb keeps in-frame clones, though not all of them. The profile covers tens of thousands of clones, with about nine tenths appearing a single time and more than 0.4% taken by the ten largest. Sequences were derived from CD4+ T cells from peripheral blood mononuclear cells, sampled before pregnancy. The receptor set was obtained from a female donor with multiple sclerosis, enrolled in a pregnancy study.

V is TRBV20-1 and J is TRBJ1-1, with TRBD1 matching over 7 bases. Looked up from germline, CDR1 is DFQATT and CDR2 is SNEGSKA (reference sequence). The CDR3 runs to 11 residues. The CDR3: CRVQGGTEAFF. CDR3 nucleotides: TGCAGAGTTCAGGGGGGAACTGAAGCTTTCTTT.

This sequence joins TRBV28 and TRBJ1-5; 8 nucleotides match TRBD1. CDR3 length: 14 residues. Germline V gene sequence: CDR1 MDHEN, CDR2 SYDVKM. After removal of 8 bases from V and 7 bases from J, the junction contained 10 bases not matched to a gene. DNA for the CDR3: TGTGCCAGCCGAGTGGGACAGGCAATCCAGCCCCAGCATTTT. Encoded protein: CASRVGQAIQPQHF.

The CDR3 spells CASSPADRSVGADTQYF. The DNA of the CDR3 is TGTGCCAGCTCACCAGCAGACAGGAGCGTTGGTGCAGATACGCAGTATTTT. The V call is TRBV18, the J call TRBJ2-3, with D perhaps matching TRBD1 (6 bases). The CDR3 has 17 amino acids. Germline CDR1 and CDR2: KGHSH and LQKENI. V lost 2 bases and J lost 4, with 19 bases in between. Using reference TRBV18 and TRBJ2-3 for the parts outside the CDR3, the full variable domain is NAGVMQNPRHLVRRRGQEARLRCSPMKGHSHVYWYRQLPEEGLKFMVYLQKENIIDESGMPKERFSAEFPKEGPSILRIQQVVRGDSAAYFCASSPADRSVGADTQYFGPGTRLTVL.

The V gene is TRBV11-2, the J gene TRBJ2-3; D remains unclear. CDR3 length: 14 residues. Germline V CDR1 and CDR2: SGHAT, FQNNGV. V gave up 1 base and J gave up 7 bases, with 12 bases separating them. CDR3 nucleotides: TGTGCCAGCAGCTTAGGTCATCAGGCGAATACGCAGTATTTT. This encodes CASSLGHQANTQYF.

CDR3 amino acids: CAISPGLAGYTGELFF. In DNA, the CDR3 is TGTGCCATCAGCCCGGGACTAGCGGGATACACCGGGGAGCTGTTTTTT. The chain couples TRBV10-3 to TRBJ2-2; 13 nucleotides match TRBD2. CDR3 length: 16 residues. With V trimmed by 6 bases and J by 3 bases, 4 bases remained unmatched. Per the germline V gene, CDR1 is ENHRY and CDR2 is SYGVKD.

This clone was observed a few times. The rearrangement uses TRBV7-9 and TRBJ1-2; 7 bases line up with TRBD1. The CDR3 totals 17 residues. V shed 2 bases and J 4 bases; nucleotides not matched to a gene: 13. Per the germline V gene, CDR1 is SEHNR and CDR2 is FQNEAQ (reference sequence). CDR3 in amino acids: CASSLWQTGPLGYGYTF. The CDR3 DNA follows: TGTGCCAGCAGCTTATGGCAGACAGGGCCATTAGGCTATGGCTACACCTTC.

This chain joins TRBV7-8 and TRBJ2-7, with 7 positions matching TRBD1. CDR1 and CDR2 from the germline V gene are SGHVS and FQNEAQ. CDR3 length: 14 residues. Unmatched junction bases numbered 7, after V lost 6 bases and J lost 2 bases. In DNA, the CDR3 is TGTGCCAGCAGGGACAGGACCCCCGCCTACGAGCAGTACTTC. It yields the protein CASRDRTPAYEQYF.

The V call is TRBV11-2, the J call TRBJ2-7, with TRBD2 identical over 9 bases. CDR1 SGHAT and CDR2 FQNNGV come from the germline V gene. The CDR3 has 14 amino acids. The V and J ends lost 5 bases and 6 bases, in that order; junction bases with no gene match: 8. CDR3 loop: CASSTGTSPSEQYF. The DNA for the CDR3 is TGTGCCAGCAGCACCGGGACTAGCCCATCCGAGCAGTACTTC.

CDR3 in amino acids: CASMEGAITEAFF. CDR3 bases: TGTGCCAGTATGGAGGGGGCGATCACTGAAGCTTTCTTT. The chain joins TRBV19 to TRBJ1-1; 7 nucleotides agree with TRBD1. CDR1 and CDR2 (germline): LNHDA, SQIVND (reference sequence). Trimming removed 7 bases from V and 4 bases from J; junction bases left unmatched: 6. The CDR3 has 13 residues.

CDR3 nucleotides: TGTGCCAGCAGTAACAAAGGACAGGCCTCTAAGCATTTT. The encoded protein is CASSNKGQASKHF. The V gene is TRBV27, the J gene TRBJ1-5; TRBD1 matches at 7 bases. Germline trimming cut 5 bases from V and 14 bases from J; bases unmatched to any gene: 12. Per germline, CDR1 MNHEY and CDR2 SMNVEV (reference sequence). This CDR3 is built from 13 residues.

The J gene is TRBJ2-1, the V gene TRBV6-4, with unresolved D. Trimming pared 2 bases from V and 7 bases from J, leaving 9 bases between. CDR3 length: 13 residues. Per the germline V gene, CDR1 is MRHNA and CDR2 is SNTAGT. CDR3 in DNA: TGTGCCAGCAGTGACGTACTGACAAATGAGCAGTTCTTC. This gives the protein CASSDVLTNEQFF.

V gene TRBV28 combines with J gene TRBJ1-2, with TRBD1 identical over 7 bases. The CDR3 contains 16 residues. CDR1 is MDHEN, CDR2 SYDVKM, per germline. J gave up 0 bases and V 4 bases, and 8 bases lay outside the gene matches. The CDR3 nucleotides read TGTGCCAGCAGTTCCGCGGACAGGCAAGCTAACTATGGCTACACCTTC. Its translation is CASSSADRQANYGYTF.

This chain connects TRBV6-5 to TRBJ1-4, with D maybe TRBD1 (6 bases). Trimming removed 4 bases at V and 8 bases at J, with 17 bases between. The length of the CDR3 is 15 residues. From germline, CDR1 is MNHEY and CDR2 SVGAGI. CDR3 amino acids: CASSLGGRFYEKLFF. The CDR3 DNA follows: TGTGCCAGCAGTTTGGGGGGGCGGTTCTACGAAAAACTGTTTTTT.

The rearrangement joins TRBV21-1 to TRBJ2-1; TRBD2, the D gene given by the table, was not confirmed from the DNA. TRBV21-1 is flagged as a pseudogene. The CDR3 spans 16 residues. The CDR3 bases are TGTGCCAGCAGCAAAGTTGAAACGAGCTCCTACAATGAGCAGTTCTTC. Translation: CASSKVETSSYNEQFF.

V is TRBV7-6 and J is TRBJ2-3; 7 positions agree with TRBD2. The CDR3 runs 19 residues. Germline lookup yields CDR1 SGHVS and CDR2 FNYEAQ. V was clipped by 4 bases and J by 0 bases; unmatched bases: 16. The CDR3 is CASSSSTSVGISSTDTQYF. For the CDR3, the DNA is TGTGCCAGCAGCTCATCTACTAGCGTAGGAATATCTAGCACAGATACGCAGTATTTT.

The genes are TRBV5-1 and TRBJ1-2; 9 positions match TRBD1. V lost 2 bases and J lost 2; bases outside the gene matches: 4. The V gene's germline CDR1 is SGHRS and CDR2 YFSETQ. CDR3 length equals 15 residues. This chain's CDR3 is CASSLAGTGNYGYTF. The CDR3, as DNA: TGCGCCAGCAGCTTAGCAGGGACAGGGAACTATGGCTACACCTTC.

This chain connects TRBV7-2 to TRBJ1-5; D uncertain. There are 12 residues in the CDR3. V was pared by 5 bases and J by 7 bases, with 9 bases between. Germline V gene lookup returns CDR1 SGHTA and CDR2 FQGNSA. CDR3 nucleotides: TGTGCCAGCAGCAACGGCAGGCAGCCCCAGCATTTT. Protein product: CASSNGRQPQHF.

In DNA, the CDR3 is TGTGCCACCAGCAGAGATCGGGGTAGGGGGGGCAACACTGAAGCTTTCTTT. Amino acids: CATSRDRGRGGNTEAFF. The chain joins TRBV15 to TRBJ1-1, with TRBD1 as a possible D gene (6 bases). Between the trimmed V and J ends, which lost 0 bases and 2 bases, there was a span of 16 bases. CDR1 LNHNV and CDR2 YYDKDF come from the germline V gene (reference sequence). The CDR3 runs to 17 residues.

This clone is deemed medium-sized. The chain joins TRBV5-1 to TRBJ2-1; 8 nucleotides agree with TRBD1. V gave up 4 bases and J gave up 2 bases; unmatched junction bases: 5. The CDR3 contains 15 residues. CDR1 SGHRS and CDR2 YFSETQ come from the germline V gene. CDR3 sequence (DNA): TGCGCCAGCAGCCCCGGGACAGGACCCTACAATGAGCAGTTCTTC. Protein: CASSPGTGPYNEQFF. Together with reference TRBV5-1 and TRBJ2-1, the CDR3 gives the full variable domain: KAGVTQTPRYLIKTRGQQVTLSCSPISGHRSVSWYQQTPGQGLQFLFEYFSETQRNKGNFPGRFSGRQFSNSRSEMNVSTLELGDSALYLCASSPGTGPYNEQFFGPGTRLTVL.

This rearrangement joins TRBV19 to TRBJ2-2; TRBD2 is a possible D gene (6 bases). V was cut by 7 bases and J by 5 bases, with 11 bases left in between. The CDR3 consists of 13 residues. CDR1 is LNHDA, CDR2 SQIVND, per germline (reference sequence). In nucleotides, the CDR3 is TGTGCCAGTAATCAGGAGGGAACCGGGGAGCTGTTTTTT. Residues: CASNQEGTGELFF.

The rearrangement joins TRBV9 to TRBJ2-7; maybe TRBD2 (5 bases). From germline, CDR1 is SGDLS and CDR2 YYNGEE. The CDR3 covers 15 residues. V was trimmed by 0 bases and J by 0 bases, leaving 10 bases between them. The CDR3 loop reads CASSVGVGSSYEQYF. CDR3 nucleotide sequence: TGTGCCAGCAGCGTAGGGGTGGGGAGCTCCTACGAGCAGTACTTC.

The chain carries TRBV14 and TRBJ1-2, with D unclear. V was shortened by 4 bases and J by 8 bases, with 20 bases between the two germline ends. CDR3 length: 15 residues. CDR1 and CDR2 from the germline V gene are SGHDN and FVKESK. CDR3 in amino acids: CASSRKIREAFGYTF. Here the CDR3 DNA reads TGTGCCAGCAGCCGGAAAATCCGAGAGGCGTTCGGCTACACCTTC. Full variable domain (outside the CDR3, taken from reference TRBV14 and TRBJ1-2): EAGVTQFPSHSVIEKGQTVTLRCDPISGHDNLYWYRRVMGKEIKFLLHFVKESKQDESGMPNNRFLAERTGGTYSTLKVQPAELEDSGVYFCASSRKIREAFGYTFGSGTRLTVV.

V is TRBV7-2 and J is TRBJ2-5, with D possibly TRBD1 on 6 matching bases. V lost 5 bases and J lost 5, with 24 bases in between. Germline V gives CDR1 SGHTA, CDR2 FQGNSA. There are 17 residues in the CDR3. The CDR3 DNA is TGTGCCAGCAGCACCACAGGGTCCCCCACCAGGTGGGAGACCCAGTACTTC. Its protein product is CASSTTGSPTRWETQYF.

The chain carries TRBV5-4 and TRBJ2-1; 13 bases fit TRBD2. Germline trimming cut 0 bases from V and 10 bases from J; bases unmatched to any gene: 1. Germline V gene sequence: CDR1 SGHNT, CDR2 YYREEE (reference sequence). This CDR3 has 14 residues. The CDR3, as DNA: TGTGCCAGCAGCTTGGCACTAGCGGGGGGGGAGCAGTTCTTC. The encoded protein is CASSLALAGGEQFF.

The sample holds a few counts of this clone. This sample includes further DNA sequences coding for the same CDR3. The chain employs TRBV19 and TRBJ1-2; 10 bases align to TRBD1. Germline loops: CDR1 LNHDA, CDR2 SQIVND (reference sequence). The V segment lost 5 bases and the J segment 7 bases; nucleotides outside the gene matches: 4. This CDR3 has 13 amino acids. The DNA for the CDR3 is TGTGCCAGTAGTGACAGGGGGCGCCGTGGCTACACCTTC. Translated, it gives CASSDRGRRGYTF.

The chain recombines TRBV19 with TRBJ1-5; 11 positions agree with TRBD1. V shed 3 bases and J 0 bases; nucleotides not matched to a gene: 4. CDR1 and CDR2 from the germline V gene are LNHDA and SQIVND (reference sequence). The length of the CDR3 is 17 residues. CDR3 protein: CASSIRTGGYSNQPQHF. CDR3 bases: TGTGCCAGTAGTATTAGGACAGGGGGCTATAGCAATCAGCCCCAGCATTTT.

The chain carries TRBV28 and TRBJ2-1; D is perhaps TRBD2 (6 bases). This CDR3 is built from 19 residues. Between the trimmed V and J ends, which lost 4 bases and 4 bases, there was a span of 26 bases. Germline V gene lookup returns CDR1 MDHEN and CDR2 SYDVKM. DNA of the CDR3: TGTGCCAGCAGTTCTTATCCCCCATTTTCGCGCGGAGGGTACAATGAGCAGTTCTTC. Protein product: CASSSYPPFSRGGYNEQFF.

The CDR3 region is CASSFRTSGRMGYNEQFF. The CDR3 nucleotides are TGTGCCAGCAGCTTTAGGACTAGCGGGAGGATGGGCTACAATGAGCAGTTCTTC. This chain joins TRBV5-6 and TRBJ2-1; 14 bases are shared with TRBD2. Per germline, CDR1 SGHDT and CDR2 YYEEEE. The CDR3 runs 18 residues. Trimming cost V 2 bases and J 3 bases; bases outside gene matches: 7. Filled out from reference TRBV5-6 and TRBJ2-1, the complete variable domain reads DAGVTQSPTHLIKTRGQQVTLRCSPKSGHDTVSWYQQALGQGPQFIFQYYEEEERQRGNFPDRFSGHQFPNYSSELNVNALLLGDSALYLCASSFRTSGRMGYNEQFFGPGTRLTVL.

As DNA, the CDR3 is TGTGCCAGCAGGCGAATTATGAACACTGAAGCTTTCTTT. Translating it yields CASRRIMNTEAFF. This chain connects TRBV6-5 to TRBJ1-1; D is unclear. Germline values: CDR1 MNHEY, CDR2 SVGAGI. The CDR3 consists of 13 residues. V was pared by 6 bases and J by 0 bases, with 8 bases between.

V is TRBV5-4 and J is TRBJ1-1; D is perhaps TRBD1 (5 bases). Between the trimmed V and J ends, which lost 3 bases and 1 base, there was a span of 10 bases. This CDR3 is 14 amino acids long. The germline gives CDR1 SGHNT, CDR2 YYREEE (reference sequence). The CDR3 DNA is TGTGCCAGCAGCTACCCAGGACAGAACACTGAAGCTTTCTTT. It encodes CASSYPGQNTEAFF.

V usage is TRBV6-6 and J usage is TRBJ2-3; 7 positions match TRBD2. Germline trimming cut 2 bases from V and 1 base from J; bases unmatched to any gene: 3. The length of the CDR3 is 15 residues. CDR1 and CDR2 (germline): MNHNY, SVGAGI (reference sequence). The CDR3 DNA sequence: TGTGCCAGCAGTTACGGCCTAGCGGGCACAGATACGCAGTATTTT. Its protein is CASSYGLAGTDTQYF.

The chain combines TRBV11-3 with TRBJ2-1; D possibly corresponds to TRBD2 (7 bases). With 4 bases removed from V and 9 bases from J, the gap between germline ends came to 16 bases. The CDR3 sequence is 14 residues long. Germline lookup yields CDR1 SGHNT and CDR2 YENEEA. The CDR3: CASSSVGGAAEQFF. The CDR3 DNA follows: TGTGCCAGCAGCTCCGTGGGGGGGGCGGCTGAGCAGTTCTTC.